The subject of this entry is one T cell receptor beta chain. This record comes from a study of cytomegalovirus exposure and HLA in healthy donors. The CDR3 runs 15 residues. V shed 6 bases, J shed 6 bases, and the junction held 6 bases outside the gene matches. The V gene's germline CDR1 is SNHLY and CDR2 FYNNEI. PCR employed 60 Vbeta and 13 Jbeta primers. Using immunoSEQ multiplex PCR, the repertoire was profiled, and TCRdb retains in-frame clones only, with some absent. This sample carries roughly 240,000 clones, approximately 84% of them seen once, and the ten largest clones take about 0.25%. The specimen sequenced was PBMCs. This clonotype was sampled from a girl under 10 years old in good health and CMV-seronegative. This chain connects TRBV2 to TRBJ1-5; TRBD1 matches 12 bases. CDR3 bases: TGTGCCAGCAGGGCCGGGACAGGGGGCGGTCAGCCCCAGCATTTT. Translated, it gives CASRAGTGGGQPQHF.